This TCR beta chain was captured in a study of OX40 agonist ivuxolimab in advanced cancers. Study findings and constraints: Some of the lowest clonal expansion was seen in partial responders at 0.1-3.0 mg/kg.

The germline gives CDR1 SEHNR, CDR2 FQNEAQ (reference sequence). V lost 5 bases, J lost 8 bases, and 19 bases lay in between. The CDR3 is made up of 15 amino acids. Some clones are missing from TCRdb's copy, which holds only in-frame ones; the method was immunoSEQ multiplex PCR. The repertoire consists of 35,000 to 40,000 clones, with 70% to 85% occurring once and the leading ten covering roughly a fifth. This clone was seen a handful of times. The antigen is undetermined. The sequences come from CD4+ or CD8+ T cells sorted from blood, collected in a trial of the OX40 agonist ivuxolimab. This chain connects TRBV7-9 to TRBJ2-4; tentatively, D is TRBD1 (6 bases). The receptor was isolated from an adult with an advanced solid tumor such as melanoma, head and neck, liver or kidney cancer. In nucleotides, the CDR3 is TGTGCCAGCAGCCCGCCACAGGGCCAGGGGCACATTCAGTACTTC. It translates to CASSPPQGQGHIQYF.